This T cell receptor (beta chain) emerged from a study of CD8 T cells in ankylosing spondylitis. A single record per CDR3 protein comes from TCRdb applying MiXCR to the 5' RACE reads. The sample holds about 150,000 distinct CDR3 sequences, roughly 6.6% seen once. This clonotype has just a few counts. CDR3 length equals 17 residues. V was clipped by 3 bases and J by 6 bases, with 26 bases between them. Per germline, CDR1 GTSNPN and CDR2 SVGIG (reference sequence). What was sequenced was blood, either unsorted or a sorted T cell fraction (not recorded which). The chain recombines TRBV30 with TRBJ1-1; D might be TRBD1 (5 bases). The TCR originated in a female donor with ankylosing spondylitis or in good health (not recorded which). In DNA, the CDR3 is TGTGCCTGGAGCCCTATAGGCCTGGCGGGGGAGGTTGCTGAAGCTTTCTTT. Protein product: CAWSPIGLAGEVAEAFF.